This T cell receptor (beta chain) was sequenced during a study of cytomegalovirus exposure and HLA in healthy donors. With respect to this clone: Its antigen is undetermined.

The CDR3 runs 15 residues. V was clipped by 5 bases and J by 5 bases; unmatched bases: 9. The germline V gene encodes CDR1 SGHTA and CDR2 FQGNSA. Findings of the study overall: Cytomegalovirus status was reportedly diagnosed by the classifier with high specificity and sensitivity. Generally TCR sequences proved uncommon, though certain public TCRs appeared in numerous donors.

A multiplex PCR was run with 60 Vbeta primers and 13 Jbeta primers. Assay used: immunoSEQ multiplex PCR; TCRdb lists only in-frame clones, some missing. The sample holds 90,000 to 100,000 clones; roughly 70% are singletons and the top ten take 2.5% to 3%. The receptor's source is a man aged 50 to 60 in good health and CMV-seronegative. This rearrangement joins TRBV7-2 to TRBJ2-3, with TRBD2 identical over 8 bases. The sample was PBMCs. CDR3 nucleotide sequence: TGTGCCAGCAGCAAGGCCGAGCGGGAGTTAGATACGCAGTATTTT. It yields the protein CASSKAERELDTQYF.